Presented here are 29 T cell receptor beta chains from one specimen sequenced in a study of control samples from healthy donors and cancer patients. The repertoire was sequenced with immunoSEQ multiplex PCR; TCRdb's copy has only in-frame clones and lacks some. The sample shows under 200,000 clones, about 93% of them seen only once. Sequenced sample: blood. These receptors were taken from a woman in her sixties or seventies in good health.

The rearrangement joins TRBV19 to TRBJ1-5, with D perhaps matching TRBD1 (6 bases). Trimming took 8 bases from V and 5 from J, leaving 16 bases between them. CDR3 length: 14 residues. Germline V gives CDR1 LNHDA, CDR2 SQIVND (reference sequence). CDR3 amino acids: CASGTGRGDQPQHF. The DNA for the CDR3 is TGTGCCAGTGGAACAGGGAGAGGTGATCAGCCCCAGCATTTT.

The genes are TRBV7-9 and TRBJ1-6; 12 bases line up with TRBD1. The CDR3 covers 16 residues. Germline V gene sequence: CDR1 SEHNR, CDR2 FQNEAQ (reference sequence). Germline trimming cut 2 bases from V and 10 bases from J; bases unmatched to any gene: 6. In DNA, the CDR3 is TGTGCCAGCAGCTTAACCGGGACAGGGGGCGGGTCACCCCTCCACTTT. It specifies CASSLTGTGGGSPLHF.

The chain joins TRBV4-2 to TRBJ2-3; 9 positions match TRBD2. This CDR3 region has 16 residues. Germline V gene sequence: CDR1 LGHNA, CDR2 YNFKEQ. The V and J ends lost 5 bases and 3 bases, in that order; junction bases with no gene match: 9. The CDR3 bases are TGTGCCAGCAGCTCATCAGCGGGGGGCACGACAGATACGCAGTATTTT. Amino acid sequence: CASSSSAGGTTDTQYF.

V and J are TRBV4-3 and TRBJ1-1; D remains unclear. V lost 4 bases to trimming and J lost 3 bases, with 9 bases between them. This CDR3 has 13 residues. Germline V gives CDR1 LGHNA, CDR2 YSLEER. CDR3 DNA: TGCGCCAGCAGCCCTCGGTCTGACACTGAAGCTTTCTTT. Its protein product is CASSPRSDTEAFF.

This chain links TRBV9 with TRBJ1-4; no firm D call. Per germline, CDR1 SGDLS and CDR2 YYNGEE. The CDR3 covers 15 residues. The V and J ends lost 3 bases and 7 bases respectively, with 16 bases between them. The CDR3 DNA follows: TGTGCCAGCAGCGAAACCTTTGGAGGGATTGAAAAACTGTTTTTT. Translation: CASSETFGGIEKLFF.

The V gene is TRBV19, the J gene TRBJ2-7; 9 bases are shared with TRBD1. The length of the CDR3 is 14 residues. The junction had 4 bases not matched to a gene; V was cut back by 2 bases and J by 5 bases. The V gene's germline CDR1 is LNHDA and CDR2 SQIVND (reference sequence). CDR3 sequence reads: CASSIRDRAHEQYF. The CDR3 bases are TGTGCCAGTAGTATACGGGACAGGGCACACGAGCAGTACTTC.

In this sample, this clone turned up once. This chain connects TRBV12-3 or TRBV12-4 to TRBJ1-1; no definite D call. V was cut by 5 bases and J by 1 base, with 8 bases left in between. The CDR3 is 13 amino acids. The CDR3 is CASSNRENTEAFF. The CDR3 nucleotides read TGTGCCAGCAGTAACAGAGAGAACACTGAAGCTTTCTTT.

J is TRBJ2-2 and V is TRBV7-2; 9 bases fit TRBD2. Germline trimming cut 3 bases from V and 7 bases from J; bases unmatched to any gene: 6. This CDR3 is built from 15 residues. Germline V gene sequence: CDR1 SGHTA, CDR2 FQGNSA. The chain's CDR3 is CASSLAGGRGGELFF. The CDR3 nucleotides read TGTGCCAGCAGCTTGGCGGGGGGGCGCGGCGGGGAGCTGTTTTTT.

This clone was detected a few times. The gene calls are TRBV7-3 and TRBJ1-5, with no clear D. Trimming left V 0 bases short and J 3 bases short, with 3 bases between. CDR3 size: 13 residues. In germline, CDR1 is SGHTA, CDR2 FQGTGA. CDR3 amino acids: CASSLTNNQPQHF. CDR3 bases: TGTGCCAGCAGCTTAACGAACAATCAGCCCCAGCATTTT.

This clone was counted a single time. The chain joins TRBV5-1 to TRBJ1-2; D gene ambiguous. Trimming stripped 4 bases from V and 4 bases from J, with 14 bases between. Germline assignment: CDR1 SGHRS and CDR2 YFSETQ. This CDR3 contains 14 residues. CDR3 sequence: CASSPEGGPYGYTF. CDR3 coding DNA: TGCGCCAGCAGCCCCGAGGGCGGACCCTATGGCTACACCTTC.

In this sample, this clone turned up a few times. The chain is built from TRBV19 and TRBJ2-6; D is undetermined. Germline CDR1 is LNHDA and CDR2 is SQIVND (reference sequence). The CDR3 covers 14 residues. Trimming removed 2 bases at V and 3 bases at J, with 5 bases between. The CDR3 loop is CASSINGGANVLTF. CDR3 coding DNA: TGTGCCAGTAGTATAAACGGTGGGGCCAACGTCCTGACTTTC.

The chain employs TRBV7-9 and TRBJ1-4; D remains unclear. Trimming cost V 4 bases and J 1 base, with 10 bases left between them. The CDR3 consists of 15 residues. Germline loops: CDR1 SEHNR, CDR2 FQNEAQ (reference sequence). The CDR3 here is CASSSLELTNEKLFF. In DNA, the CDR3 is TGTGCCAGCAGCTCCCTCGAGCTAACTAATGAAAAACTGTTTTTT.

The V gene is TRBV18, the J gene TRBJ1-1; D is perhaps TRBD1 (5 bases). The CDR3 runs 15 residues. CDR1 KGHSH and CDR2 LQKENI come from the germline V gene. V was pared by 3 bases and J by 1 base, with 12 bases between. CDR3 protein: CASSPQGLWNTEAFF. DNA for the CDR3: TGTGCCAGCTCACCCCAGGGTTTGTGGAACACTGAAGCTTTCTTT.

The chain combines TRBV4-1 with TRBJ1-6; tentative D call: TRBD1 (5 bases). Trimming left V 0 bases short and J 4 bases short, with 13 bases between. The CDR3 totals 17 residues. Germline-derived CDR1 and CDR2 are MGHRA and YSYEKL. The CDR3 bases are TGCGCCAGCAGCCAAGACCCGTCAGGGAATTATAATTCACCCCTCCACTTT. Translated: CASSQDPSGNYNSPLHF.

As to this clone: Relative to the germline gene, one junction end is altered; a read error may explain this. The chain uses TRBV11-2 and TRBJ1-3; no clear D. Per the germline V gene, CDR1 is SGHAT and CDR2 is FQNNGV. This CDR3 comprises 13 residues. In nucleotides, the CDR3 is TGCGCCAGCAGCTCGGACCGCGGAAACACCATATCTTTT. Translation: CASSSDRGNTISF.

CDR3 loop: CASSYAPGTGVNQPQHF. DNA for the CDR3: TGTGCCAGCAGTTACGCCCCCGGGACAGGGGTCAATCAGCCCCAGCATTTT. The V gene is TRBV5-5, the J gene TRBJ1-5; 10 nucleotides line up with TRBD1. Germline V gene data show CDR1 as SGHKS and CDR2 as YYEKEE (reference sequence). V shed 5 bases, J shed 3 bases, and the junction held 11 bases outside the gene matches. The CDR3 has 17 residues.

V gene TRBV7-2 combines with J gene TRBJ1-2; tentative D call: TRBD1 (5 bases). Trimming shortened V by 4 bases and J by 3 bases, and 6 bases separated the two germline ends. The CDR3 loop spans 12 amino acids. Germline CDR1 is SGHTA and CDR2 is FQGNSA. The CDR3 here is CASSSGHYGYTF. The CDR3 bases are TGTGCCAGCAGCTCGGGACACTATGGCTACACCTTC.

This chain connects TRBV6-6 to TRBJ2-2, with D hard to call. The CDR3 has 14 residues. CDR1 MNHNY and CDR2 SVGAGI come from the germline V gene (reference sequence). The V gene lost 5 bases and the J gene lost 6 bases, with 13 bases spanning the gap. The CDR3: CASSPPTGAGELFF. CDR3 bases: TGTGCCAGCAGTCCCCCCACCGGCGCCGGGGAGCTGTTTTTT.

The rearrangement uses TRBV6-1 and TRBJ1-2, with 8 bases lining up with TRBD1. CDR1 and CDR2 (germline): MNHNS, SASEGT. CDR3 length: 14 residues. With V trimmed by 3 bases and J by 1 base, 1 base remained unmatched. CDR3 loop: CASSDDRGNYGYTF. As DNA, the CDR3 is TGTGCCAGCAGTGATGACAGGGGTAACTATGGCTACACCTTC.

V gene TRBV6-5 combines with J gene TRBJ1-1; D is undetermined. CDR1 and CDR2 from the germline V gene are MNHEY and SVGAGI. Between the trimmed V and J ends, which lost 0 bases and 12 bases, there was a span of 14 bases. The CDR3 spans 13 residues. The CDR3 DNA sequence: TGTGCCAGCAGTTACTCGTTAGTGGGAGGGACTTTCTTT. Translating gives CASSYSLVGGTFF.

V is TRBV5-1 and J is TRBJ1-5; TRBD1 agrees at 8 bases. Germline V lookup: CDR1 SGHRS, CDR2 YFSETQ. The length of the CDR3 is 17 residues. With 3 bases clipped from V and 1 base from J, the junction kept 9 bases outside the gene matches. The CDR3 loop reads CASSSPDRGDSNQPQHF. The CDR3 DNA sequence: TGCGCCAGCAGCTCGCCTGACAGGGGAGACAGCAATCAGCCCCAGCATTTT.

This clone was detected only a few times. The rearrangement uses TRBV4-3 and TRBJ1-2, with D perhaps matching TRBD1 (6 bases). Germline CDR1 reads LGHNA; CDR2 reads YSLEER. Trimming took 4 bases from V and 4 from J, leaving 19 bases between them. The CDR3 loop spans 16 amino acids. The CDR3 DNA follows: TGCGCCAGCAGCCGAGAGAAATTTGGGGGCCTCTATGGCTACACCTTC. Translated: CASSREKFGGLYGYTF.

The gene calls are TRBV18 and TRBJ1-1, with TRBD1 matching 9 bases. Germline loops: CDR1 KGHSH, CDR2 LQKENI. CDR3 length: 15 residues. V was clipped by 5 bases and J by 6 bases; unmatched bases: 10. CDR3 sequence reads: CASSTTGGAGAEAFF. The DNA of the CDR3 is TGTGCCAGCTCAACAACAGGGGGCGCGGGGGCTGAAGCTTTCTTT.

The chain recombines TRBV7-2 with TRBJ2-3; 11 bases align to TRBD2. J lost 6 bases, V lost 5 bases, and 10 bases had no gene match. This CDR3 spans 16 amino acids. Germline loops: CDR1 SGHTA, CDR2 FQGNSA. DNA of the CDR3: TGTGCCAGCAGCCCACATAGCGGGGGGGCAGTGGATACGCAGTATTTT. It translates to CASSPHSGGAVDTQYF.

This chain links TRBV14 with TRBJ1-2; D is undetermined. Germline values: CDR1 SGHDN, CDR2 FVKESK. This CDR3 has 12 residues. V lost 2 bases and J lost 2, with 3 bases in between. The CDR3 coding sequence is TGTGCCAGCAGCCAAAGGAACTATGGCTACACCTTC. Protein sequence: CASSQRNYGYTF.

The chain recombines TRBV11-2 with TRBJ1-4; weak D call: TRBD1 (6 bases). Germline CDR1 is SGHAT and CDR2 is FQNNGV. The CDR3 length is 14 residues. Trimming shortened V by 1 base and J by 6 bases, and 9 bases separated the two germline ends. Here the CDR3 DNA reads TGTGCCAGCAGCTTAGCGGGGGCGTATGAAAAACTGTTTTTT. It is translated as CASSLAGAYEKLFF.

The V and J genes are TRBV12-3 or TRBV12-4 and TRBJ1-4, with 8 positions matching TRBD1. After removal of 6 bases from V and 7 bases from J, the junction contained 1 base not matched to a gene. The CDR3 extends over 12 amino acids. The CDR3 region is CASSGTGEKLFF. CDR3 bases: TGTGCCAGCAGCGGGACAGGTGAAAAACTGTTTTTT.

This chain connects TRBV4-2 to TRBJ1-2, with unresolved D. The V end was cut by 0 bases, the J end by 8 bases, with 13 bases between. Germline CDR1 is LGHNA and CDR2 is YNFKEQ. The CDR3 contains 14 residues. The chain's CDR3 is CASSQDRQRGGYTF. DNA for the CDR3: TGTGCCAGCAGCCAAGATCGCCAGCGCGGAGGCTACACCTTC.

The V call is TRBV11-3, the J call TRBJ2-5, with TRBD1 matching over 12 bases. CDR1 and CDR2 (germline): SGHNT, YENEEA. The junction had 2 bases not matched to a gene; V was cut back by 1 base and J by 5 bases. The length of the CDR3 is 15 residues. The CDR3 protein is CASSLGGTGGETQYF. In DNA, the CDR3 is TGTGCCAGCAGCTTAGGAGGGACAGGGGGCGAGACCCAGTACTTC.